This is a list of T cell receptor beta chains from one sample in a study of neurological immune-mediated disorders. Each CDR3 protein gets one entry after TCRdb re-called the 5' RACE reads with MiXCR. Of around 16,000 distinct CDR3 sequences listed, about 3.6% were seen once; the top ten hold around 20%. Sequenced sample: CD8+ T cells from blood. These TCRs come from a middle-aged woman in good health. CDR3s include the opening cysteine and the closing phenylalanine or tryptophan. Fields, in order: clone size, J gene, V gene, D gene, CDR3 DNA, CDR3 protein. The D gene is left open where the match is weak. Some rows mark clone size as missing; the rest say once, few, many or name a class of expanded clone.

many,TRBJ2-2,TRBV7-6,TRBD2,TGTGCCAGCAGCAGACTAGCGGGAGGTGATGCGAACACCGGGGAGCTGTTTTTT,CASSRLAGGDANTGELFF
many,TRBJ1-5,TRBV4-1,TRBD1,TGCGCCAGCAGCCGCGTTGGGACAGACAATCAGCCCCAGCATTTT,CASSRVGTDNQPQHF
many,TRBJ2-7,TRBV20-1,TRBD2,TGCAGTGCCCCGCTAGCGGGAGTCCTCTACGAGCAGTACTTC,CSAPLAGVLYEQYF
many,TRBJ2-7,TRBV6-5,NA,TGTGCCAGCAGCCCCTTGGAGGGAACTATCTACGAGCAGTACTTC,CASSPLEGTIYEQYF
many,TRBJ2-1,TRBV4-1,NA,TGCGCCAGCAGCCAAGAGGCGCCCAGGGGCGCCTACAATGAGCAGTTCTTC,CASSQEAPRGAYNEQFF
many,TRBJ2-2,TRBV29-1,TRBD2,TGCAGCGCGGGACTAGCGGAGGGGGGGGAGCTGTTTTTT,CSAGLAEGGELFF
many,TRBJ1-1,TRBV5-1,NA,TGCGCCAGCAGCTTGGCAGGGATGAACACTGAAGCTTTCTTT,CASSLAGMNTEAFF
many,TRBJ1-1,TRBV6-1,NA,TGTGCCAGCAGTGACAGGGAGAACACTGAAGCTTTCTTT,CASSDRENTEAFF
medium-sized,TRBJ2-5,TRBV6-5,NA,TGTGCCAGCAGTTACGCGGTAGAAGAGACCCAGTACTTC,CASSYAVEETQYF
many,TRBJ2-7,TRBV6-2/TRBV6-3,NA,TGTGCCAGCAGTTTCGGATCGGGGCAGTACTTC,CASSFGSGQYF
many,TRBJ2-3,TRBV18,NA,TGTGCCAGCTCACCACCGCTGGCCACAGATACGCAGTATTTT,CASSPPLATDTQYF
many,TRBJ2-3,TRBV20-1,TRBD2,TGCAGTGCTAGAGACCTGCGGGAGGTTCCAGATACGCAGTATTTT,CSARDLREVPDTQYF
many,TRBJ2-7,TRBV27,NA,TGTGCCAGCAGTTTATTCGGGGGAGTGTACGAGCAGTACTTC,CASSLFGGVYEQYF
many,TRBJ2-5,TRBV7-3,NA,TGTGCCAGCAGCTTAACATACGGGAGCGGAGAGACCCAGTACTTC,CASSLTYGSGETQYF
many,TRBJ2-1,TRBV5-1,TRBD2,TGCGCCAGCAGCTTGGATGGCGGGAGGATCTACAATGAGCAGTTCTTC,CASSLDGGRIYNEQFF
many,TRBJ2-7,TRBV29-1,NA,TGCAGCGCCGGTGGACAGTACGAGCAGTACTTC,CSAGGQYEQYF
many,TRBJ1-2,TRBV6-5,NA,TGTGCCAGCAGTGGCGGAGAGGGGAGGGAGAATGGCTACACCTTC,CASSGGEGRENGYTF
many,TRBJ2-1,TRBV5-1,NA,TGCGCCAGCAGCGGCACAGGGAGTCTCTACAATGAGCAGTTCTTC,CASSGTGSLYNEQFF
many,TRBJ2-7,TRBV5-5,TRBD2,TGTGCCAGCGCCTTTCGGGCTAGCGGTTCCTACGAGCAGTACTTC,CASAFRASGSYEQYF
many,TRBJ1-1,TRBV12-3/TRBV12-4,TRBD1,TGTGCCAGCAGCTTACCGAGGACAGGGGCGAACACTGAAGCTTTCTTT,CASSLPRTGANTEAFF
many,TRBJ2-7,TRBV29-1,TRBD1,TGCAGCGTCACGGGGGATGACAGGGGCGAGCAGTACTTC,CSVTGDDRGEQYF
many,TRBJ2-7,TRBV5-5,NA,TGTGCCAGCAGCTGGGGTACAGGGCCTTCTATTTCCTACGAGCAGTACTTC,CASSWGTGPSISYEQYF
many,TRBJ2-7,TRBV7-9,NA,TGTGCCAGCAGCTCATCTAGCGTCGGGTACGAGCAGTACTTC,CASSSSSVGYEQYF
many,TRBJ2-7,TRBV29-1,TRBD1,TGCAGCGTTGGACAGGGGGTCCCCTACGAGCAGTACTTC,CSVGQGVPYEQYF
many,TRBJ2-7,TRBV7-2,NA,TGTGCCAGCAGCAGCGGGTACTACGAGCAGTACTTC,CASSSGYYEQYF
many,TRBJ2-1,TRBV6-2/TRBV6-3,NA,TGTGCCAGCAGTTACTTGGCAGGGACTTACAATGAGCAGTTCTTC,CASSYLAGTYNEQFF
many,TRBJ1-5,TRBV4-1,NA,TGCGCCAGCAGCCAAGGTGGGGATAGCAATCAGCCCCAGCATTTT,CASSQGGDSNQPQHF
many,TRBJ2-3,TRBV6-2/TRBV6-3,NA,TGTGCCAGCAGTTATGGAGCCCCCACAGATACGCAGTATTTT,CASSYGAPTDTQYF
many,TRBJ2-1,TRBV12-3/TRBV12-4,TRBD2,TGTGCCAGCAGTCCGGGACTAGCGGGAAGTGAGCAGTTCTTC,CASSPGLAGSEQFF
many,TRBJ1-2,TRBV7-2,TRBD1,TGTGCCAGCAGCCCTGACAGGGGCGGGGGCTACACCTTC,CASSPDRGGGYTF
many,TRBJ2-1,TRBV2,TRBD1,TGTGCCAGCAGTGAGGGTCTGGGACAGGTCTACAATGAGCAGTTCTTC,CASSEGLGQVYNEQFF
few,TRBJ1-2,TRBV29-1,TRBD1,TGCAGCGCCGGGACAGGGCCCTCTTATGGCTACACCTTC,CSAGTGPSYGYTF
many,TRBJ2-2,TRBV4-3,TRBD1,TGCGCCAGCAGCCAAGGACAGGGAAACACCGGGGAGCTGTTTTTT,CASSQGQGNTGELFF
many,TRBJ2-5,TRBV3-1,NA,TGTGCCAGCAGTCAAGAGACCCAGTACTTC,CASSQETQYF
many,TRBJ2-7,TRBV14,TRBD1,TGTGCCAGCAGCGGCATCGGGACAGGGGTTTACTACGAGCAGTACTTC,CASSGIGTGVYYEQYF
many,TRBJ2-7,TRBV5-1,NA,TGCGCCAGCAGCTACCTCGGGGACGAGCAGTACTTC,CASSYLGDEQYF
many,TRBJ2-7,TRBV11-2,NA,TGTGCCAGCAGCTTAGGGGTAGACTACGAGCAGTACTTC,CASSLGVDYEQYF
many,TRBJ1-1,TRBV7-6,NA,TGTGCCAGCAGCTTAGAAAGGTTATCTGAAGCTTTCTTT,CASSLERLSEAFF
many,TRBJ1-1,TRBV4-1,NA,TGCGCCAGCAGCCAAGTTGGGCGCACTGATGAAGCTTTCTTT,CASSQVGRTDEAFF
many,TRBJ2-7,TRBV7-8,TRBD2,TGTGCCAGCAGCCTACGGGAGGCCCTACCCTACGAGCAGTACTTC,CASSLREALPYEQYF
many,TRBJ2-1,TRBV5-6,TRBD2,TGTGCCAGCAGCTTGGGCGGGGGAGGGAACAATGAGCAGTTCTTC,CASSLGGGGNNEQFF
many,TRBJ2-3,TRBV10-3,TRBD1,TGTGCCATCAGGGCCCGCGACAGGGGGACAGATACGCAGTATTTT,CAIRARDRGTDTQYF
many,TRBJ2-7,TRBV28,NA,TGTGCCAGCAGTTTTCCACTCGCCGGCGGCTCCTACGAGCAGTACTTC,CASSFPLAGGSYEQYF
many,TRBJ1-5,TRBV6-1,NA,TGTGCCAGCAGTGAAGGGGGGGCTCCCCAGCCCCAGCATTTT,CASSEGGAPQPQHF
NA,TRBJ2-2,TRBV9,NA,TGTGCCAGCAGCGTACTCACGACCGGGGAGCTGTTTTTT,CASSVLTTGELFF
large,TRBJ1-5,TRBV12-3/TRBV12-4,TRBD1,TGTGCCAGCAGTTGGATCGGACAGGGCAATCAGCCCCAGCATTTT,CASSWIGQGNQPQHF
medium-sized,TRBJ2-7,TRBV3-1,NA,TGTGCCAGCAGCCAAGATGGTACGGGAAGAGGTCGCGAGCAGTACTTC,CASSQDGTGRGREQYF
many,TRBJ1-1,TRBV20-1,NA,TGCAGTGCTAGAGATATCGGCCAGTTGAACACTGAAGCTTTCTTT,CSARDIGQLNTEAFF
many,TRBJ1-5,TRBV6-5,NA,TGTGCCAGCAGTCCTATTGACGATCGCCCTCAGCCCCAGCATTTT,CASSPIDDRPQPQHF
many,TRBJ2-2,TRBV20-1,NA,TGCAGTGCTAGAGATTCTTGGCTTGACACCGGGGAGCTGTTTTTT,CSARDSWLDTGELFF